This TCR beta chain was recorded in a study of control samples from healthy donors and cancer patients. Here immunoSEQ multiplex PCR was the method, and the copy in TCRdb shows in-frame clones only, minus some. The repertoire consists of fewer than 150,000 clones, with around 93% occurring once and the leading ten covering roughly 7.8%. This CDR3 is 12 amino acids long. The germline V gene has CDR1 SGHNT and CDR2 YENEEA. V was trimmed by 5 bases and J by 6 bases, leaving 9 bases between them. This clone was seen a single time. The receptor's source is a man younger than 30 in good health. The material sequenced was blood. J is TRBJ2-3 and V is TRBV11-3, with a tentative D call TRBD2 (6 bases). The DNA of the CDR3 is TGTGCCAGCAGCCCCGGGGGTGATACGCAGTATTTT. Translating it yields CASSPGGDTQYF.